The subject of this entry is one T cell receptor beta chain. No antigen is known for it. Arm-PCR with iRepertoire HTBI primers amplified the CDR3 regions for these TCR beta libraries. One entry per CDR3 protein, called by TCRdb with MiXCR from the multiplex PCR reads. In the table there are roughly 610,000 distinct CDR3 sequences, 16% of which are singletons. These data come from a study of regulatory T cells in long-lasting Graves disease. V lost 3 bases to trimming and J lost 5 bases, with 10 bases between them. The CDR3 sequence is 12 residues long. CDR1 is DFQATT, CDR2 SNEGSKA, per germline (reference sequence). General study results and limits: The persistent group shared fewer than 3,500 public clonotypes, more than the approximately 890 shared by new patients.

Documented time point: newly diagnosed GD, antithyroid drugs for less than 3 months. PBMC-extracted RNA yielded the TCR library. The same sample was also studied in work on T cells in Graves' hyperthyroidism and ophthalmopathy. That paper notes: The TCR CDR3 was amplified in a first-round RT-PCR using the HTBI primer set.

This sequence originates from a woman aged 25 to 39 with Graves disease. Here the sequenced sample was peripheral blood mononuclear cells (PBMCs), taken at new diagnosis, from a patient treated with antithyroid drugs. The chain uses TRBV20-1 and TRBJ2-5; the D gene is possibly TRBD2 (5 bases). CDR3 protein: CSASGGLETQYF. The CDR3 coding sequence is TGCAGTGCTAGCGGCGGGTTGGAGACCCAGTACTTC.